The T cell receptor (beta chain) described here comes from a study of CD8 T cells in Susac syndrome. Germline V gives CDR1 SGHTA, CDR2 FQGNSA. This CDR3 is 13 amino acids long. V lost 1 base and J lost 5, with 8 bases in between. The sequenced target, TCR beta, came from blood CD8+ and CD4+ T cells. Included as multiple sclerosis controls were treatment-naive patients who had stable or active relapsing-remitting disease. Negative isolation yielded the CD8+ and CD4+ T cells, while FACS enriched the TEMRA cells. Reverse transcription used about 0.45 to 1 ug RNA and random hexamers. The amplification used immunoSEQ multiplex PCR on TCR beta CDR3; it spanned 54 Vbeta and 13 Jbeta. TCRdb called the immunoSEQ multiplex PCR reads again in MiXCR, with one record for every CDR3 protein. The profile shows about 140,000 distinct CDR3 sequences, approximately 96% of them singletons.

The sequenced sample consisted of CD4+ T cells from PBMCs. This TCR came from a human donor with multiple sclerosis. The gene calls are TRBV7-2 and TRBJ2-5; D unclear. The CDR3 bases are TGTGCCAGCAGCTTAGTCCCGGTGGAGACCCAGTACTTC. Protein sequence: CASSLVPVETQYF.